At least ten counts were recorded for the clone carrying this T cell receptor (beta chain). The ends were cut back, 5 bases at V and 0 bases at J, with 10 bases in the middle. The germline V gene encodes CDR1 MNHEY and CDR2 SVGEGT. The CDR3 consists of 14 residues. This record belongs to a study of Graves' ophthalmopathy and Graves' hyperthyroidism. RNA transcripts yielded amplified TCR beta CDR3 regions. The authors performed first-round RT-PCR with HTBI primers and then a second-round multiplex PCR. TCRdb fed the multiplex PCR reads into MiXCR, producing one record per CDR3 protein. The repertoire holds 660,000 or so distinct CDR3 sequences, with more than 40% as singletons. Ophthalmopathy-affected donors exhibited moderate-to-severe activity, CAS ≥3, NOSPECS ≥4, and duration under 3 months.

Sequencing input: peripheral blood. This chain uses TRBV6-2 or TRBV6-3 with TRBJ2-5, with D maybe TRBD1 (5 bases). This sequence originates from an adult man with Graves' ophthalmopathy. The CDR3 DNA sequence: TGTGCCAGCAGTCGGACACAGTACCAAGAGACCCAGTACTTC. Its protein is CASSRTQYQETQYF.